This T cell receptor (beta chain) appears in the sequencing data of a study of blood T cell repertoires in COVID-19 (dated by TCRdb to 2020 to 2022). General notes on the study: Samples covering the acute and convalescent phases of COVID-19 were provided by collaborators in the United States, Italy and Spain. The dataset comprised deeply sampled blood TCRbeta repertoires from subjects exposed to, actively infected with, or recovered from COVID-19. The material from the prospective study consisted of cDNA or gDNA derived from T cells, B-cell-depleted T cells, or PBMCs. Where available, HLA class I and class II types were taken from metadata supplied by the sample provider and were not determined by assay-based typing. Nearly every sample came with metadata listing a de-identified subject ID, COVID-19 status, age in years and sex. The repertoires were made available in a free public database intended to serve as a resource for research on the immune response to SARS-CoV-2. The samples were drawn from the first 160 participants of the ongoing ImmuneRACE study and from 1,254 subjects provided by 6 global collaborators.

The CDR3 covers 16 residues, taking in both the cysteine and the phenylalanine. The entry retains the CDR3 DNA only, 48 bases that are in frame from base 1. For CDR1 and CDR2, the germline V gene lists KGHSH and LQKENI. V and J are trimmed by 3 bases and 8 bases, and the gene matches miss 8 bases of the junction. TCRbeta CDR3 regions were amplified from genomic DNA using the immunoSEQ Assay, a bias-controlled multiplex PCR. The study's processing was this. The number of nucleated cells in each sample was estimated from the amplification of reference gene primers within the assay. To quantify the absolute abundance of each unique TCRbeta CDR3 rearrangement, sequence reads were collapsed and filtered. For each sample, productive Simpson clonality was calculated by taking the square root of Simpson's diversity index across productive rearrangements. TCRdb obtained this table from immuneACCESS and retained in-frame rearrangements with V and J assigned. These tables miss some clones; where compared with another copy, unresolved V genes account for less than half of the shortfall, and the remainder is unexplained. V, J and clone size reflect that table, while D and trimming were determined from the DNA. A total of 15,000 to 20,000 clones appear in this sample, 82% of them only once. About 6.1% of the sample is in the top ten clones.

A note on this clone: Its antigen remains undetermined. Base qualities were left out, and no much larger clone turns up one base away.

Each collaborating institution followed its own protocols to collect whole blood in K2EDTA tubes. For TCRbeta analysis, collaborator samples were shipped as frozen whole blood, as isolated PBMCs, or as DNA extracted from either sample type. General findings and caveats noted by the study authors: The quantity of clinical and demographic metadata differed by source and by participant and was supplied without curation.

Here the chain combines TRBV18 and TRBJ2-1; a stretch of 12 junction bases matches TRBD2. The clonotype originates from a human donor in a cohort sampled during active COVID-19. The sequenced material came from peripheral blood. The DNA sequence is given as TGTGCCAGCTCACCCCCGACTAGCGGGAGTCGGGATGAGCAGTTCTTC. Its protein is CASSPPTSGSRDEQFF.